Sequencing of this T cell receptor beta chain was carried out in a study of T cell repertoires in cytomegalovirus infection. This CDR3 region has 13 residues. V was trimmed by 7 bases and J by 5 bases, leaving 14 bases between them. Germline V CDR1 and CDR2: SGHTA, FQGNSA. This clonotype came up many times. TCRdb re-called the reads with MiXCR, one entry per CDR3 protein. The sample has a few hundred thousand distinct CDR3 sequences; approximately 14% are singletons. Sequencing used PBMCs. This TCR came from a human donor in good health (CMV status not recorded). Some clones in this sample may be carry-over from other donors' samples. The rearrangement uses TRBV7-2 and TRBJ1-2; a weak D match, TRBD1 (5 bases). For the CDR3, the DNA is TGTGCCAGCACCAGACAGAACCGTTATGGCTACACCTTC. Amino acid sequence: CASTRQNRYGYTF.